This is a list of T cell receptor beta chains from one sample in a study of control samples from healthy donors and cancer patients. Profiled with immunoSEQ multiplex PCR; TCRdb holds only in-frame clones, not every one. The table has about 160,000 clones, roughly 90% seen once. The specimen was blood. The receptors shown here come from a young man in good health. The CDR3 runs from the conserved cysteine through the conserved F or W. Fields, in order: J gene, D gene, V gene, CDR3 protein. D genes are given only for firm matches.

TRBJ1-4	TRBD1	TRBV11-2	CASSFRPTDRNEKLFF
TRBJ2-3	.	TRBV10-3	CAISNPVSSTDTQYF
TRBJ1-1	.	TRBV19	CASTFSMNTEAFF
TRBJ2-2	TRBD2	TRBV24-1	CATSGGSGKPGELFF
TRBJ1-6	.	TRBV6-6	CASSPFQGFSYNSPLHF
TRBJ1-4	TRBD1	TRBV10-3	CATKPGTADEKLFF
TRBJ2-2	.	TRBV27	CASGVGPYTGELFF
TRBJ2-1	.	TRBV2	CASSGDFTNEQFF
TRBJ2-5	.	TRBV19	CASKGKAFQETQYF
TRBJ2-5	TRBD1	TRBV27	CASRDLGQGIETQYF
TRBJ2-7	.	TRBV9	CASSDNIGQYF
TRBJ2-1	.	TRBV6-5	CASSGVLYNEQFF
TRBJ1-1	.	TRBV6-6	CASRPHLRDTEAFF
TRBJ2-2	.	TRBV4-2	CASSPERRTNTGELFF
TRBJ2-7	.	TRBV7-8	CASSAIRDVSYEQYF
TRBJ2-5	.	TRBV4-3	CASSQDAGGGGETQYF
TRBJ1-5	.	TRBV11-2	CASSLERGGLFLNQPQHF